This T cell receptor beta chain was recovered during a study of cytomegalovirus exposure and HLA in healthy donors. Findings and caveats of the study: The study found most TCR sequences rare, yet found some public TCRs in many donors. It was taken for granted in presence/absence analyses that sequencing depth across donors was roughly uniform. According to a later analysis, most TCR beta chains associated with CMV appeared HLA-restricted.

The CDR3 spans 15 residues. Germline V CDR1 and CDR2: SGHNT, YYREEE (reference sequence). Trimming cost V 1 base and J 0 bases, with 10 bases left between them. It was with 60 Vbeta and 13 Jbeta primers that the PCR ran. Clones were sequenced by immunoSEQ multiplex PCR, and TCRdb holds only the in-frame ones, with some missing. The repertoire table contains around 48,000 clones. Notes on this clone: Its target is unknown.

The chain couples TRBV5-4 to TRBJ1-1, with D unclear. Sequenced material: PBMCs. The TCR comes from a female donor in good health and CMV-seronegative. The CDR3 is CASSLSPEVNTEAFF. The CDR3 coding sequence is TGTGCCAGCAGCTTGTCGCCAGAAGTGAACACTGAAGCTTTCTTT.